Following are 26 T cell receptor beta chains from one sample sequenced in a study of blood T cell repertoires in COVID-19. The assay was immunoSEQ multiplex PCR, and TCRdb's table has in-frame clones only and misses some. The sample yields approximately 140,000 clones, roughly 84% seen once. Sequencing was performed on PBMCs or T cells enriched from blood (not recorded which). Receptors originate from a woman aged 50 to 60 who had been exposed to COVID-19.

The chain joins TRBV15 to TRBJ1-2; possibly TRBD1 for D (5 bases). The CDR3 is 14 residues long. CDR1 and CDR2 from the germline V gene are LNHNV and YYDKDF (reference sequence). Trimming shortened V by 1 base and J by 3 bases, and 9 bases separated the two germline ends. The CDR3 is CATSRVGAHYGYTF. The DNA of the CDR3 is TGTGCCACCAGCAGAGTAGGGGCTCACTATGGCTACACCTTC.

J is TRBJ1-6 and V is TRBV3-1 (or the pseudogene TRBV3-2), with 11 bases aligning to TRBD1. Trimming at V came to 4 bases and at J to 9 bases, leaving 8 bases not matched to a gene. The CDR3 is 16 residues long. The germline gives CDR1 LGHDT, CDR2 YNNKEL (reference sequence). For the CDR3, the DNA is TGTGCCAGCAGCCCATTCTCCGGGACAGGGGGTTCACCCCTCCACTTT. Translated, it gives CASSPFSGTGGSPLHF.

About this clone itself: Other DNA sequences within the sample encode an identical CDR3. The CDR3 spells CASSLGGGETQYF. The CDR3, as DNA: TGTGCCAGCAGTCTAGGGGGTGGAGAGACCCAGTACTTC. This chain joins TRBV27 and TRBJ2-5, with D perhaps TRBD1 (6 bases). Germline CDR1 and CDR2: MNHEY and SMNVEV (reference sequence). The CDR3 sequence is 13 residues long. With 5 bases removed from V and 4 bases from J, the gap between germline ends came to 11 bases.

The chain carries TRBV12-3 or TRBV12-4 and TRBJ1-6; D unclear. V lost 4 bases and J 8 bases, leaving 9 bases between the germline ends. The CDR3 is 13 residues long. The CDR3, as DNA: TGTGCCAGCAGTTCGTACACCGATTCACCCCTCCACTTT. Its translation is CASSSYTDSPLHF.

The chain joins TRBV6-4 to TRBJ1-5; unclear D gene. The V end lost 4 bases, the J end lost 1 base, and 11 bases lay between the germline ends. The germline V gene has CDR1 MRHNA and CDR2 SNTAGT. CDR3 length: 15 amino acids. The CDR3 reads CASSGRDLSNQPQHF. The DNA for the CDR3 is TGTGCCAGCAGTGGGCGGGATCTGAGCAATCAGCCCCAGCATTTT.

The rearrangement uses TRBV19 and TRBJ2-3; the D gene is possibly TRBD2 (7 bases). CDR1 is LNHDA and CDR2 is SQIVND in the germline V gene (reference sequence). Trimming cost V 4 bases and J 9 bases, with 26 bases left between them. This CDR3 has 17 residues. The CDR3 sequence is CASSRDPRGGTDTTQYF. The CDR3 DNA sequence: TGTGCCAGTAGTAGAGACCCTCGCGGGGGCACAGATACGACGCAGTATTTT.

V usage is TRBV9 and J usage is TRBJ2-2, with TRBD2 identical over 9 bases. Unmatched junction bases numbered 11, after V lost 2 bases and J lost 3 bases. The CDR3 is 18 amino acids. Germline V gives CDR1 SGDLS, CDR2 YYNGEE. CDR3 sequence (DNA): TGTGCCAGCAGCGTCACTTTTGCGGGGGGGCCTGACACCGGGGAGCTGTTTTTT. It encodes CASSVTFAGGPDTGELFF. The full variable domain, in which reference TRBV9 and TRBJ2-2 provide the parts outside the CDR3, is DSGVTQTPKHLITATGQRVTLRCSPRSGDLSVYWYQQSLDQGLQFLIQYYNGEERAKGNILERFSAQQFPDLHSELNLSSLELGDSALYFCASSVTFAGGPDTGELFFGEGSRLTVL.

This chain joins TRBV7-6 and TRBJ1-3, with 7 bases identical to TRBD1. Germline CDR1 and CDR2: SGHVS and FNYEAQ. The V segment lost 4 bases and the J segment 0 bases; nucleotides outside the gene matches: 6. This CDR3 comprises 16 residues. The CDR3 DNA sequence: TGTGCCAGCAGCTCGCCGGGACAGTTCTCTGGAAACACCATATATTTT. Translating gives CASSSPGQFSGNTIYF.

There are a few counts of this clone. The V gene is TRBV27, the J gene TRBJ1-5; TRBD1 aligns across 7 bases. The CDR3 has 14 amino acids. Germline trimming cut 4 bases from V and 5 bases from J; bases unmatched to any gene: 5. Per germline, CDR1 MNHEY and CDR2 SMNVEV (reference sequence). The CDR3 region is CASSSTGVYQPQHF. Written as DNA, the CDR3 is TGTGCCAGCAGTTCAACAGGGGTTTATCAGCCCCAGCATTTT.

The genes are TRBV19 and TRBJ1-5; possibly TRBD1 for D (5 bases). CDR3 length equals 17 residues. Germline-derived CDR1 and CDR2 are LNHDA and SQIVND (reference sequence). CDR3 DNA: TGTGCTATCGGGGGGTCTTTAGGGAAGGGAGTGAATCAGCCCCAGCATTTT. It codes for CAIGGSLGKGVNQPQHF. The full variable domain, completed using reference TRBV19 and TRBJ1-5, is DGGITQSPKYLFRKEGQNVTLSCEQNLNHDAMYWYRQDPGQGLRLIYYSQIVNDFQKGDIAEGYSVSREKKESFPLTVTSAQKNPTAFYLCAIGGSLGKGVNQPQHFGDGTRLSIL.

CDR3 protein: CASSPLAGGAQQFF. CDR3 DNA: TGTGCCAGCAGCCCGCTAGCGGGGGGGGCCCAGCAGTTCTTC. The chain couples TRBV5-4 to TRBJ2-1; 12 nucleotides match TRBD2. The germline gives CDR1 SGHNT, CDR2 YYREEE (reference sequence). J gave up 11 bases and V 4 bases, and 7 bases lay outside the gene matches. The CDR3 has 14 residues.

The rearrangement links TRBV20-1 to TRBJ2-5, with D maybe TRBD2 (5 bases). CDR1 and CDR2 from the germline V gene are DFQATT and SNEGSKA (reference sequence). The CDR3 consists of 11 residues. V shed 8 bases and J shed 5 bases, with 12 bases lying between them. For the CDR3, the DNA is TGCAGTATCGGGGTACGGGAGACCCAGTACTTC. It codes for CSIGVRETQYF.

This chain connects TRBV19 to TRBJ1-1; D may be TRBD1 (5 bases). This CDR3 has 15 residues. Germline CDR1 is LNHDA and CDR2 is SQIVND (reference sequence). V lost 3 bases and J 1 base, leaving 12 bases between the germline ends. For the CDR3, the DNA is TGTGCCAGTAGTATCCCAGGGAGGGGGAACACTGAAGCTTTCTTT. Translated: CASSIPGRGNTEAFF.

CDR3 region: CASSLRGGSGGHPSYF. DNA for the CDR3: TGTGCCAGCAGCCTCCGAGGGGGGTCAGGGGGCCACCCTTCGTACTTC. This sequence joins TRBV7-2 and TRBJ2-4, with 8 bases that match TRBD1. The CDR3 is made up of 16 amino acids. Germline V gene data show CDR1 as SGHTA and CDR2 as FQGNSA. The trim removed 5 bases at V and 15 bases at J, leaving 21 bases unmatched. The full variable domain, rest sourced from reference TRBV7-2 and TRBJ2-4, is GAGVSQSPSNKVTEKGKDVELRCDPISGHTALYWYRQSLGQGLEFLIYFQGNSAPDKSGLPSDRFSAERTGGSVSTLTIQRTQQEDSAVYLCASSLRGGSGGHPSYFGAGTRLSVL.

The rearrangement links TRBV7-3 to TRBJ2-5; 7 bases are shared with TRBD2. Looked up from germline, CDR1 is SGHTA and CDR2 is FQGTGA. The CDR3 sequence is 15 residues long. V was pared by 2 bases and J by 5 bases, with 8 bases of the junction left unmatched. The CDR3 sequence: CASSLVSGEGETQYF. CDR3 nucleotides: TGTGCCAGCAGCTTAGTAAGCGGGGAGGGGGAGACCCAGTACTTC.

This sequence joins TRBV9 and TRBJ2-5, with a tentative D call TRBD1 (5 bases). V was cut by 0 bases and J by 0 bases, with 15 bases left in between. Germline V gives CDR1 SGDLS, CDR2 YYNGEE. CDR3 size: 17 residues. CDR3 sequence: CASSVGTYYGDQETQYF. CDR3 coding DNA: TGTGCCAGCAGCGTAGGGACATACTATGGGGACCAAGAGACCCAGTACTTC.

This rearrangement joins TRBV7-2 to TRBJ2-5; 7 bases are a match to TRBD2. Germline-derived CDR1 and CDR2 are SGHTA and FQGNSA. This CDR3 is 15 amino acids long. V was pared by 3 bases and J by 4 bases, with 8 bases of the junction left unmatched. The CDR3 sequence is CASSLVEGEGETQYF. For the CDR3, the DNA is TGTGCCAGCAGCTTGGTCGAAGGGGAGGGAGAGACCCAGTACTTC.

The chain employs TRBV6-4 and TRBJ2-1; D may be TRBD1 (5 bases). The V gene lost 3 bases and the J gene lost 7 bases, with 16 bases spanning the gap. Germline loops: CDR1 MRHNA, CDR2 SNTAGT. CDR3 length: 15 amino acids. CDR3 sequence: CASSDVLRGGNEQFF. For the CDR3, the DNA is TGTGCCAGCAGTGATGTGTTAAGGGGTGGGAATGAGCAGTTCTTC.

The chain employs TRBV19 and TRBJ2-1; weak D call: TRBD1 (5 bases). The V end lost 3 bases, the J end lost 3 bases, and 15 bases lay between the germline ends. There are 16 residues in the CDR3. Germline V CDR1 and CDR2: LNHDA, SQIVND (reference sequence). Written as DNA, the CDR3 is TGTGCCAGTAGTATGGTGGGGCGCCAGCTCTACAATGAGCAGTTCTTC. Its translation: CASSMVGRQLYNEQFF.

The chain has TRBV7-2 and TRBJ2-1; TRBD2 matches 11 bases. The ends lost 0 bases at V and 10 bases at J; junction bases unmatched: 2. The CDR3 has 14 residues. Germline CDR1 and CDR2: SGHTA and FQGNSA. The chain's CDR3 is CASSLAWTSGEQFF. The CDR3 region has the DNA TGTGCCAGCAGCTTAGCTTGGACTAGCGGGGAGCAGTTCTTC.

This chain uses TRBV12-5 with TRBJ2-1; 14 bases line up with TRBD2. Germline V CDR1 and CDR2: LGHNT, FRNRAP. There are 18 residues in the CDR3. Unmatched junction bases numbered 12, after V lost 1 base and J lost 10 bases. The CDR3 loop is CASGLAIPGLAGAREQFF. CDR3 sequence (DNA): TGTGCTAGTGGTTTGGCGATACCGGGACTAGCGGGAGCACGGGAGCAGTTCTTC.

The J gene is TRBJ1-3, the V gene TRBV5-4; TRBD1 matches at 7 bases. The trim removed 4 bases at V and 3 bases at J, leaving 4 bases unmatched. Germline CDR1 SGHNT, CDR2 YYREEE (reference sequence). This CDR3 has 14 amino acids. CDR3 in amino acids: CASSNGTVGNTIYF. The CDR3 DNA follows: TGTGCCAGCAGCAATGGGACAGTTGGAAACACCATATATTTT.

This chain links TRBV7-2 with TRBJ1-5, with 7 bases that match TRBD1. CDR3 length: 16 amino acids. Germline V gene lookup returns CDR1 SGHTA and CDR2 FQGNSA. Trimming removed 5 bases from V and 7 bases from J; junction bases left unmatched: 14. The CDR3 sequence: CASSSRRDSRLQPQHF. The CDR3 DNA reads TGTGCCAGCAGCAGCCGGCGGGACAGTAGATTACAGCCCCAGCATTTT.

The gene calls are TRBV7-8 and TRBJ2-5, with D perhaps matching TRBD2 (6 bases). The CDR3 runs to 14 residues. The V and J ends lost 5 bases and 2 bases respectively, with 12 bases between them. CDR1 and CDR2 from the germline V gene are SGHVS and FQNEAQ. The CDR3 is CASSLGGPQETQYF. In DNA form, the CDR3 reads TGTGCCAGCAGCCTCGGGGGTCCACAAGAGACCCAGTACTTC.

The CDR3 nucleotides read TGCAGTGCTAGACCCGCGAATGAGCAGTTCTTC. It yields the protein CSARPANEQFF. The chain is built from TRBV20-1 and TRBJ2-1, with D uncertain. V lost 2 bases, J lost 7 bases, and 6 bases lay in between. This CDR3 is 11 amino acids long. Germline values: CDR1 DFQATT, CDR2 SNEGSKA (reference sequence).

The chain is built from TRBV5-1 and TRBJ2-7; 9 bases line up with TRBD2. V gave up 2 bases and J gave up 5 bases; unmatched junction bases: 5. This CDR3 has 14 residues. Germline CDR1 SGHRS, CDR2 YFSETQ. This chain's CDR3 is CASSFRSGGDEQYF. In DNA, the CDR3 is TGCGCCAGCAGCTTTCGTAGCGGGGGCGACGAGCAGTACTTC.